This T cell receptor beta chain comes out of a study of T-cell reconstitution after alpha-beta-depleted transplantation in children. This clonotype has at least ten counts. Germline lookup yields CDR1 SGHRS and CDR2 YFSETQ. This CDR3 comprises 16 residues. V lost 4 bases, J lost 0 bases, and 8 bases stayed unmatched. Researchers prepared the TCRbeta library using unique molecular identifiers, the study reports. TCRdb independently ran MiXCR on the PCR reads; one entry per CDR3 protein. In the table there are approximately 350,000 distinct CDR3 sequences, 10% of which are singletons. The clonotype was recovered from a human donor who donated a stem cell graft to a child with acute lymphoblastic leukemia. The rearrangement uses TRBV5-1 and TRBJ2-3, with 7 nucleotides matching TRBD2. The source was PBMCs from the stem cell graft donor, collected from the stem cell graft. This CDR3 reads CASSTSLATSTDTQYF. The CDR3 DNA reads as TGCGCCAGCAGCACCTCACTAGCGACTAGCACAGATACGCAGTATTTT.